This record covers a single T cell receptor beta chain. The entry originates in a study of blood T cell repertoires in COVID-19. The assay was immunoSEQ multiplex PCR, and TCRdb's table has in-frame clones only and misses some. Of fewer than 300,000 clones in the sample, 85% to 90% were seen once. V lost 10 bases, J lost 0 bases, and 9 bases stayed unmatched. The V gene's germline CDR1 is PRHDT and CDR2 FYEKMQ (reference sequence). This CDR3 has 16 residues. The sample comprised peripheral blood. This receptor was obtained from a woman aged 50 to 60 with COVID-19, enrolled during active disease. The chain uses TRBV13 and TRBJ2-2; 9 nucleotides align to TRBD1. CDR3 residues: CATSWGTGSNTGELFF. The DNA of the CDR3 is TGTGCCACAAGCTGGGGGACAGGGTCGAACACCGGGGAGCTGTTTTTT.